This TCR beta chain is from a study of blood T cell repertoires in COVID-19. Study overall: Italy, Spain and the United States were the sources of the convalescent and acute COVID-19 samples.

Germline V gene lookup returns CDR1 SNHLY and CDR2 FYNNEI. The germline V and J ends were trimmed by 3 bases and 0 bases, with 9 bases remaining between them. The CDR3 is 15 amino acids. Libraries were prepared by immunoSEQ multiplex PCR; TCRdb keeps only in-frame clonotypes and omits some of them. Among under 200,000 clones listed, more than 70% were seen once. Clinical history reported by participants formed the basis on which cohorts were assigned. This receptor was identified in a woman aged 45-65 years in a cohort exposed to, infected with or recovered from COVID-19 (not recorded which). Specimen: PBMCs or T cells enriched from blood (not recorded which). The chain uses TRBV2 and TRBJ2-1, with D possibly being TRBD2 (6 bases). CDR3: CASSDAGPSYNEQFF. The CDR3 DNA reads as TGTGCCAGCAGTGACGCGGGGCCCTCCTACAATGAGCAGTTCTTC.